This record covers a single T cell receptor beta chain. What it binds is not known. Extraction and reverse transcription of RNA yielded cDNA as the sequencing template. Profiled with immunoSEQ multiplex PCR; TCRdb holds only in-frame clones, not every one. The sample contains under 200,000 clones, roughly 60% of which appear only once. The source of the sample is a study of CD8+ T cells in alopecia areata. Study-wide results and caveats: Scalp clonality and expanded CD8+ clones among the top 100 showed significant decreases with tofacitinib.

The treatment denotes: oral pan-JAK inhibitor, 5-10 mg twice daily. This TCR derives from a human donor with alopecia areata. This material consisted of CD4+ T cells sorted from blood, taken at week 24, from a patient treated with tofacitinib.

CDR3 sequence: CASSVQETQYF. The CDR3 nucleotides read TGTGCCAGCAGTGTTCAAGAGACCCAGTACTTC. The V call is TRBV25-1, the J call TRBJ2-5; D gene uncertain. Germline CDR1 reads MGHDK; CDR2 reads SYGVNS. The CDR3 length is 11 residues. V lost 4 bases and J 2 bases, leaving 2 bases between the germline ends.